These 31 T cell receptor beta chains were sequenced from one sample in a study of blood T cell repertoires in COVID-19. Sequencing was performed with immunoSEQ multiplex PCR; in TCRdb, only in-frame clones are kept and a portion is missing. The sample consists of about 39,000 clones, around 76% of them appearing once. The sequenced sample consisted of peripheral blood. Receptors were obtained from an older man with active or convalescent COVID-19.

The chain couples TRBV6-2 or TRBV6-3 to TRBJ2-1, with D perhaps matching TRBD1 (5 bases). The CDR3 covers 13 residues. Trimming cost V 2 bases and J 15 bases, with 17 bases left between them. Germline CDR1 is MNHEY and CDR2 is SVGEGT. This chain's CDR3 is CASSYVEQGKRFF. The CDR3 nucleotides are TGTGCCAGCAGTTACGTAGAGCAGGGCAAAAGGTTCTTC.

The V call is TRBV19, the J call TRBJ1-3; D might be TRBD1 (5 bases). CDR1 and CDR2 from the germline V gene are LNHDA and SQIVND (reference sequence). The V end lost 7 bases, the J end lost 2 bases, and 12 bases lay between the germline ends. This CDR3 comprises 14 residues. The CDR3 DNA sequence: TGTGCCAGTACCCAGATAGGGGCTGGAAACACCATATATTTT. This codes for CASTQIGAGNTIYF.

V and J are TRBV13 and TRBJ1-2, with D possibly being TRBD1 (5 bases). V dropped 2 bases and J dropped 2 bases, with 12 bases sitting between them. The germline V gene has CDR1 PRHDT and CDR2 FYEKMQ (reference sequence). The CDR3 contains 15 residues. The CDR3 loop reads CASSLTQGSNYGYTF. As DNA, the CDR3 is TGTGCCAGCAGCTTAACCCAGGGATCCAACTATGGCTACACCTTC.

V gene TRBV5-4 combines with J gene TRBJ2-7; TRBD1 is a possible D gene (6 bases). This CDR3 is 15 amino acids long. The V gene lost 3 bases and the J gene lost 0 bases, with 13 bases spanning the gap. CDR1 is SGHNT, CDR2 YYREEE, per germline (reference sequence). The CDR3 DNA follows: TGTGCCAGCAGCTCCGGAAGGACAGTCTCCTACGAGCAGTACTTC. Its translation is CASSSGRTVSYEQYF.

The genes are TRBV18 and TRBJ2-1, with D uncertain. The CDR3 is 11 residues long. Germline V gene data show CDR1 as KGHSH and CDR2 as LQKENI. Trimming pared 4 bases from V and 6 bases from J, leaving 4 bases between. The CDR3 is CASSRGNEQFF. The CDR3, as DNA: TGTGCCAGCTCACGCGGCAATGAGCAGTTCTTC.

The J gene is TRBJ2-5, the V gene TRBV7-8; 9 positions match TRBD1. There are 13 residues in the CDR3. The J segment lost 5 bases and the V segment lost 5 bases, leaving 3 bases of the junction unmatched. In germline, CDR1 is SGHVS, CDR2 FQNEAQ. Written as DNA, the CDR3 is TGTGCCAGCAGCAGAGGGACAGGGGAGACCCAGTACTTC. This encodes CASSRGTGETQYF.

The V call is TRBV28, the J call TRBJ1-1, with unresolved D. This CDR3 region has 14 residues. Germline CDR1 MDHEN, CDR2 SYDVKM. V lost 8 bases to trimming and J lost 11 bases, with 24 bases between them. The CDR3 DNA is TGTGCCAGCCGAGGAAACCTCCCGTCGAATTATGCTTTCTTT. Protein sequence: CASRGNLPSNYAFF. Full variable domain (outside the CDR3, taken from reference TRBV28 and TRBJ1-1): DVKVTQSSRYLVKRTGEKVFLECVQDMDHENMFWYRQDPGLGLRLIYFSYDVKMKEKGDIPEGYSVSREKKERFSLILESASTNQTSMYLCASRGNLPSNYAFFGQGTRLTVV.

V is TRBV7-8 and J is TRBJ2-6; TRBD2 is a possible D gene (6 bases). The CDR3 is 18 amino acids. Germline CDR1 SGHVS, CDR2 FQNEAQ. Trimming shortened V by 4 bases and J by 7 bases, and 23 bases separated the two germline ends. CDR3: CASSSSGLLSTGANVLTF. CDR3 sequence (DNA): TGTGCCAGCAGCTCGTCGGGACTGCTTTCCACGGGAGCCAACGTCCTGACTTTC.

This clone was picked up a small number of times. This chain uses TRBV27 with TRBJ2-1, with TRBD1 matching 9 bases. The germline V gene encodes CDR1 MNHEY and CDR2 SMNVEV (reference sequence). The CDR3 is 15 residues long. V was pared by 5 bases and J by 5 bases, with 7 bases of the junction left unmatched. CDR3 sequence reads: CASSRRTGENNEQFF. The CDR3 DNA sequence: TGTGCCAGCAGTAGGAGGACAGGGGAGAACAATGAGCAGTTCTTC.

This rearrangement joins TRBV2 to TRBJ1-4; D remains unclear. CDR3 length: 11 residues. Trimming left V 6 bases short and J 6 bases short, with 5 bases between. The germline V gene encodes CDR1 SNHLY and CDR2 FYNNEI. The CDR3 bases are TGTGCCAGCAGACTTGATGAAAAACTGTTTTTT. Translating gives CASRLDEKLFF.

There are a few counts of this clone. The chain couples TRBV2 to TRBJ2-7, with TRBD2 matching over 11 bases. V lost 8 bases to trimming and J lost 3 bases; unmatched junction nucleotides: 6. CDR3 length: 14 amino acids. Looked up from germline, CDR1 is SNHLY and CDR2 is FYNNEI. The CDR3 DNA sequence: TGTGCCAGCGGAACTAGCGGGGGCTACTACGAGCAGTACTTC. This gives the protein CASGTSGGYYEQYF.

The chain couples TRBV13 to TRBJ1-2; the match to TRBD1 covers 9 bases. Germline loops: CDR1 PRHDT, CDR2 FYEKMQ (reference sequence). V gave up 1 base and J gave up 5 bases; unmatched junction bases: 2. There are 14 residues in the CDR3. CDR3 region: CASSLAGQGYGYTF. The CDR3 DNA is TGTGCCAGCAGCTTAGCGGGACAGGGATATGGCTACACCTTC.

This chain links TRBV7-8 with TRBJ1-6, with 7 bases matching TRBD1. The trim removed 4 bases at V and 14 bases at J, leaving 2 bases unmatched. Germline values: CDR1 SGHVS, CDR2 FQNEAQ. The CDR3 consists of 11 residues. CDR3 nucleotide sequence: TGTGCCAGCAGCTCGGACAGGACCCTCCACTTT. The encoded protein is CASSSDRTLHF. The variable domain in full, with the rest retrieved from reference TRBV7-8 and TRBJ1-6, is GAGVSQSPRYKVAKRGQDVALRCDPISGHVSLFWYQQALGQGPEFLTYFQNEAQLDKSGLPSDRFFAERPEGSVSTLKIQRTQQEDSAVYLCASSSDRTLHFGNGTRLTVT.

The chain combines TRBV30 with TRBJ1-6; a possible D gene is TRBD1 (5 bases). V was trimmed by 1 base and J by 7 bases, leaving 11 bases between them. Germline V gene data show CDR1 as GTSNPN and CDR2 as SVGIG (reference sequence). This CDR3 region has 14 residues. DNA for the CDR3: TGTGCCTGGAGTGCCTGGACAAAGAATTCACCCCTCCACTTT. Translated, it gives CAWSAWTKNSPLHF. Filled out from reference TRBV30 and TRBJ1-6, the complete variable domain reads SQTIHQWPATLVQPVGSPLSLECTVEGTSNPNLYWYRQAAGRGLQLLFYSVGIGQISSEVPQNLSASRPQDRQFILSSKKLLLSDSGFYLCAWSAWTKNSPLHFGNGTRLTVT.

The chain has TRBV6-2 or TRBV6-3 and TRBJ2-7; tentatively, D is TRBD1 (6 bases). Germline loops: CDR1 MNHEY, CDR2 SVGEGT. The CDR3 is made up of 15 amino acids. Trimming left V 2 bases short and J 0 bases short, with 11 bases between. CDR3 in amino acids: CASSYPQGISYEQYF. CDR3 nucleotides: TGTGCCAGCAGTTACCCTCAGGGGATCTCCTACGAGCAGTACTTC.

The CDR3 region has the DNA TGCGCCAGCAGCCAGGATGGACAGTGGGCCTACGAGCAGTACTTC. As protein: CASSQDGQWAYEQYF. The chain uses TRBV5-1 and TRBJ2-7; D might be TRBD1 (6 bases). Trimming left V 4 bases short and J 2 bases short, with 16 bases between. The CDR3 has 15 amino acids. The germline gives CDR1 SGHRS, CDR2 YFSETQ. Drawing the rest from reference TRBV5-1 and TRBJ2-7, the complete variable domain is KAGVTQTPRYLIKTRGQQVTLSCSPISGHRSVSWYQQTPGQGLQFLFEYFSETQRNKGNFPGRFSGRQFSNSRSEMNVSTLELGDSALYLCASSQDGQWAYEQYFGPGTRLTVT.

The chain employs TRBV30 and TRBJ2-1, with D maybe TRBD2 (7 bases). CDR1 is GTSNPN, CDR2 SVGIG, per germline (reference sequence). This CDR3 spans 13 amino acids. Trimming cost V 3 bases and J 7 bases, with 13 bases left between them. The CDR3 loop reads CAWSKGGVNEQFF. The CDR3, as DNA: TGTGCCTGGAGCAAAGGGGGGGTAAATGAGCAGTTCTTC.

The chain has TRBV14 and TRBJ2-2; tentatively, D is TRBD2 (5 bases). V lost 0 bases and J 3 bases, leaving 14 bases between the germline ends. Germline V gene data show CDR1 as SGHDN and CDR2 as FVKESK. This CDR3 has 17 amino acids. CDR3 coding DNA: TGTGCCAGCAGCCAAGATCAAATAGCGAGTTACACCGGGGAGCTGTTTTTT. Amino acid sequence: CASSQDQIASYTGELFF.

CDR3 nucleotides: TGTGCCATCAGTAAGGGGACTAGCGGGATTGAAGCCAAAAACATTCAGTACTTC. As protein: CAISKGTSGIEAKNIQYF. The chain joins TRBV10-3 to TRBJ2-4, with TRBD2 identical over 13 bases. The germline gives CDR1 ENHRY, CDR2 SYGVKD. After removal of 5 bases from V and 0 bases from J, the junction contained 7 bases not matched to a gene. The length of the CDR3 is 18 residues.

This clone was counted once. This sequence joins TRBV5-1 and TRBJ1-3; D ambiguous. The CDR3 extends over 16 amino acids. Germline CDR1 reads SGHRS; CDR2 reads YFSETQ. Trimming removed 4 bases at V and 1 base at J, with 15 bases between. For the CDR3, the DNA is TGCGCCAGCAGCATGGGAATAGTGTCGTCTGGAAACACCATATATTTT. This codes for CASSMGIVSSGNTIYF. Looking up the rest from reference TRBV5-1 and TRBJ1-3 gives the full variable domain: KAGVTQTPRYLIKTRGQQVTLSCSPISGHRSVSWYQQTPGQGLQFLFEYFSETQRNKGNFPGRFSGRQFSNSRSEMNVSTLELGDSALYLCASSMGIVSSGNTIYFGEGSWLTVV.

The chain combines TRBV4-2 with TRBJ2-2; 16 bases map to TRBD2. From germline, CDR1 is LGHNA and CDR2 YNFKEQ. The CDR3 consists of 21 residues. Unmatched junction bases numbered 12, after V lost 2 bases and J lost 3 bases. CDR3 bases: TGTGCCAGCAGCCAACGACCACCCGGGACTAGCGGGGGGGATTACACCGGGGAGCTGTTTTTT. This encodes CASSQRPPGTSGGDYTGELFF.

The chain links TRBV28 to TRBJ1-4, with TRBD1 as a possible D gene (5 bases). The CDR3 is 16 amino acids. Trimming took off 5 bases at V and 8 bases at J, with 21 bases between the two ends. Germline V gives CDR1 MDHEN, CDR2 SYDVKM. The CDR3 reads CASSPRQTPGLEKLFF. The CDR3 nucleotides are TGTGCCAGCAGTCCCCGACAGACCCCTGGGTTGGAAAAACTGTTTTTT.

The genes are TRBV28 and TRBJ1-1; TRBD1 matches at 8 bases. Germline CDR1 and CDR2: MDHEN and SYDVKM. The CDR3 consists of 14 residues. The V gene end was trimmed by 4 bases and the J gene end by 7 bases; junction bases not matched to a gene: 8. In DNA form, the CDR3 reads TGTGCCAGCAGTTCGGGTGGACAGGGAGGTGAAGCTTTCTTT. This encodes CASSSGGQGGEAFF.

This clone was picked up one time. The germline gene is not matched at one end of the junction; a read error may be the cause. CDR3 bases: TGTGCCAGCAGCTATCGGACAGGGTGGAACGCTGAAGCTTTCTTT. It translates to CASSYRTGWNAEAFF. The chain has TRBV7-2 and TRBJ1-1; the match to TRBD1 covers 8 bases. This CDR3 comprises 15 residues. The germline V gene encodes CDR1 SGHTA and CDR2 FQGNSA. Full variable domain (outside the CDR3, taken from reference TRBV7-2 and TRBJ1-1): GAGVSQSPSNKVTEKGKDVELRCDPISGHTALYWYRQSLGQGLEFLIYFQGNSAPDKSGLPSDRFSAERTGGSVSTLTIQRTQQEDSAVYLCASSYRTGWNAEAFFGQGTRLTVV.

V is TRBV6-5 and J is TRBJ2-5; unclear D gene. V was cut by 4 bases and J by 7 bases, with 13 bases left in between. CDR3 length: 13 residues. CDR1 is MNHEY, CDR2 SVGAGI, per germline. CDR3 sequence: CASSLAGLVTQYF. CDR3 bases: TGTGCCAGCAGTTTAGCCGGTTTGGTGACCCAGTACTTC.

This clone was seen once. The gene calls are TRBV6-5 and TRBJ1-1; the D gene is possibly TRBD1 (5 bases). V lost 0 bases and J 6 bases, leaving 11 bases between the germline ends. Germline V gene sequence: CDR1 MNHEY, CDR2 SVGAGI. CDR3 length: 14 residues. The CDR3 sequence is CASSYSTKGPEAFF. CDR3 DNA sequence: TGTGCCAGCAGTTACTCGACCAAGGGGCCTGAAGCTTTCTTT.

The gene calls are TRBV18 and TRBJ1-5; no reliable D call. The CDR3 sequence is 13 residues long. Germline assignment: CDR1 KGHSH and CDR2 LQKENI. V lost 2 bases and J lost 7, with 9 bases in between. The CDR3 nucleotides are TGTGCCAGCTCACCATCCCCGCGGCAGCCCCAGCATTTT. This gives the protein CASSPSPRQPQHF.

The chain carries TRBV11-3 and TRBJ2-5, with 16 bases lining up with TRBD2. There are 16 residues in the CDR3. CDR1 is SGHNT and CDR2 is YENEEA in the germline V gene. V shed 4 bases and J 5 bases; nucleotides not matched to a gene: 4. The CDR3 region is CASSSGLAGGPETQYF. The CDR3 DNA is TGTGCCAGCAGCTCGGGACTAGCGGGGGGGCCGGAGACCCAGTACTTC.

The chain combines TRBV5-1 with TRBJ2-1; D possibly corresponds to TRBD1 (5 bases). Germline lookup yields CDR1 SGHRS and CDR2 YFSETQ. CDR3 length: 16 amino acids. Trimming took off 0 bases at V and 0 bases at J, with 10 bases between the two ends. The CDR3 DNA is TGCGCCAGCAGCTTGGGACAGCGAGTCTCCTACAATGAGCAGTTCTTC. Amino acid sequence: CASSLGQRVSYNEQFF. The variable domain in full, completed from reference TRBV5-1 and TRBJ2-1, reads KAGVTQTPRYLIKTRGQQVTLSCSPISGHRSVSWYQQTPGQGLQFLFEYFSETQRNKGNFPGRFSGRQFSNSRSEMNVSTLELGDSALYLCASSLGQRVSYNEQFFGPGTRLTVL.

The chain combines TRBV24-1 with TRBJ1-5, with D hard to call. V lost 4 bases and J 7 bases, leaving 10 bases between the germline ends. Looked up from germline, CDR1 is KGHDR and CDR2 is SFDVKD. This CDR3 has 13 residues. The CDR3 DNA reads TGTGCCACCAGTGAAGAGGGCCACCAGCCCCAGCATTTT. Its translation is CATSEEGHQPQHF.

This chain uses TRBV14 with TRBJ2-3, with D perhaps TRBD1 (6 bases). Between the trimmed V and J ends, which lost 1 base and 6 bases, there was a span of 17 bases. This CDR3 spans 16 amino acids. Per germline, CDR1 SGHDN and CDR2 FVKESK. The CDR3 DNA is TGTGCCAGCAGCCAAGCTGGCAGGGGAGCTTCTGATACGCAGTATTTT. This gives the protein CASSQAGRGASDTQYF.